The entry that follows covers one TCR beta chain sequence. CDR1 MNHEY and CDR2 SVGEGT come from the germline V gene. The CDR3 covers 13 residues. The ends were cut back, 0 bases at V and 11 bases at J, with 12 bases in the middle. This record belongs to a study of blood T cells in healthy people across ages. Next came a second PCR, run for about 7 to 11 cycles, which used a sample-barcoded 5' primer along with a J-beta primer mix. Each CDR3 protein is one row after TCRdb ran MiXCR on the 5' RACE reads. The sample yields 1.5 million to 2 million distinct CDR3 sequences, around 42% seen once. Sequencing was done on a sample of blood. The V and J genes are TRBV6-2 or TRBV6-3 and TRBJ2-3; D is uncertain. This TCR was recovered from a human donor in good health. The CDR3 nucleotides are TGTGCCAGCAGTTACTCCTCCGTTGGCAGGCAGTATTTT. Translation gives CASSYSSVGRQYF.